This entry concerns a single T cell receptor beta chain. The count of this clonotype is one. The antigen this receptor binds is unknown. There are no base qualities to consult, and no much larger clone falls within one base. CDR1 and CDR2, looked up from the germline V gene (reference sequence), are SGHKS and YYEKEE. The CDR3, cysteine through phenylalanine, is 15 amino acids long. Only CDR3 DNA is held: 45 bases, read in frame from base 1. V and J lose 2 bases and 2 bases, and a span of 12 bases separates them. The donors were under 40 Caucasian individuals from Russia, aged roughly 6 to 100 years, who were systemically healthy. Each donor gave about 9.7 milliliters of peripheral blood, drawn into EDTA-treated Vacutainer tubes. Ficoll-Paque density-gradient centrifugation was used to isolate PBMCs, with at least 7 million obtained per sample. Trizol reagent was used to extract total RNA from PBMCs, with at least 6 micrograms per sample. For every donor, flow cytometry on a PBMC aliquot measured the percentage of naive CD45RAhigh/CD27high T cells.

These data are taken from a study of blood T cells in healthy people across ages (dated by TCRdb to 2015 to 2017). General notes on the study: In model experiments, template switching captured roughly one uniquely barcoded TCR beta cDNA molecule for every two T cells. The study measured age-related changes in TCR beta repertoire diversity using deep sequencing normalized with unique cDNA molecular identifiers. The donors were divided into four age groups: young (average approximately 16 years), middle-aged (over 35), aged (roughly 66) and long-lived (about 90). The study analyzed two additional independent replicas of 1 million unique cDNA reads from the same blood draw for two donors, one aged 18 to 29 and one aged 80 or older.

Library prep was done by 5' RACE. The run used an Illumina HiSeq 2500. A second roughly 6 to 12 cycle PCR used a sample-barcoded 5' primer and a J-beta primer mix. Each TCR beta cDNA molecule received a unique molecular identifier from a template-switch 5' adaptor carrying 12 random nucleotides. Each sample yielded at least 2.5 million CDR3-containing paired-end reads. All of the RNA was converted into first-strand cDNA using the Mint cDNA synthesis kit, with a TRBC-specific oligonucleotide serving as the primer. Following uracil-DNA glycosylase treatment, a first 18-cycle PCR with universal primers M1SS and BC2_uni_R was performed on all cDNA. On the authors' methods: For normalization, 1 million high-quality reads were randomly selected from each sample, with every read carrying a distinct molecular identifier. Instead of being binned into consensus sequences, reads with shared molecular identifiers were discarded. CDR3 identification, clonotype clustering and error correction used MiTCR with a Q25 quality threshold and the strictest error-elimination algorithm. A nonparametric unseen species model with Euler transformation was used to estimate lower-bound total TCR beta diversity. TCRdb trimmed public reads at Q25 via fastp, called clones via MiXCR and kept in-frame beta chains. Rows with a matching CDR3 protein are joined into one entry that keeps the most common DNA and genes. TCRdb, not the original authors, processed these V and J calls. For this sample the table gives 760,000 or so distinct CDR3 sequences, of which 20% to 25% were detected only once. The ten biggest clones cover around 9.2% of the sample.

What the authors observed across the whole study: Estimates of total diversity based on one million sequenced T cells were considered lower bounds and underestimates. The percentage of naive T cells measured by flow cytometry correlated strongly with observed TCR beta diversity. Conclusive comparison of naive and antigen-experienced compartments was prevented by the profiling of bulk unsorted PBMCs. As age increased, observed TCR beta diversity per million T cells dropped in a roughly linear way, and a significant reduction was already evident by age 40. Donor CMV infection status was unknown, potentially confounding age-related changes in expanded clonotypes. The long-lived group showed more naive CD4+ T cells, fewer expanded clones and increased TCR diversity than the aged group, suggesting age selection.

The data also belong to a second study, concerning T cells of mothers and their children. Drawing on the second study: Nine systemically healthy Caucasian individuals served as donors, namely three mothers together with their six children. cDNA synthesis consumed the entire amount of extracted RNA, loaded at approximately 1.6 ug RNA in each 15 ul reaction. Sample barcodes and 2-4 random nucleotides were added via the M1S primer in the second PCR. Each mother yielded over 9 million TCR beta CDR3 reads and each child 3 million or so reads. TCR recombination output is similarly shaped by thymic selection in related and unrelated pairs, with a minor effect exerted by inherited differences. Normalized repertoire overlap was always found to be slightly, but never significantly, higher in related mother-child pairs than in unrelated mother-child pairs. Persistent microchimeric T cell clones were not detected, at a sensitivity of approximately 100 clones per million clonotypes. The study used deep NGS to compare TCR beta repertoires of mothers and children, seeking features distinguishing related mother-child pairs from unrelated individuals. On average, the children were 11 +/- 4 years old, while the mothers were about 40 +/- 4 years old. After adapter ligation with NEBNext reagents, the libraries were sequenced on Illumina HiSeq 2000 with 100+100 nt paired-end reads. To avoid cross-contamination, the mother libraries and the child libraries were prepared a month apart and sequenced in separate runs. For each donor, somewhere between about 500,000 and 2,300,000 distinct TCR beta clonotypes were identified. Naive TCR beta clonotypes were estimated from low-frequency clonotypes matched to each donor's FACS-determined naive share, without sorting.

The specimen sequenced was blood. In this chain, TRBV5-5 is recombined with TRBJ2-3; a tentative D call is TRBD2 (6 bases match). The receptor comes from a boy aged 5 to 17 in good health. The CDR3 sequence is CASSFRTTDTDTQYF. The DNA is as follows: TGTGCCAGCAGCTTCCGGACTACGGACACAGATACGCAGTATTTT.